The present TCR beta chain was sequenced within a study of blood T cells in healthy people across ages. Study-level points and caveats: The study could not conclusively compare naive and antigen-experienced cells, given its unsorted PBMCs.

Remarks on this clonotype: The antigen is not known.

Per-sample yields of isolated PBMCs were at least 6 million. This CDR3 spans 14 amino acids. Germline values: CDR1 SGHKS, CDR2 YYEKEE (reference sequence). The ends were cut back, 5 bases at V and 4 bases at J, with 15 bases in the middle. A second PCR of about 7 to 12 cycles used a sample-barcoded 5' primer and a J-beta primer mix. From the 5' RACE reads, TCRdb called clonotypes with MiXCR, one entry per CDR3 protein. The sample holds 700,000 or so distinct CDR3 sequences, about a fifth seen once. This sequence joins TRBV5-5 and TRBJ1-2; TRBD1 might be the D (6 bases). Specimen: blood. This receptor was obtained from a man aged 65 to 85 in good health. CDR3 coding DNA: TGTGCCAGCAGACGACAGGACTTCACCTATGGCTACACCTTC. The encoded protein is CASRRQDFTYGYTF.